These 9 T cell receptor beta chains were all obtained from the same sample, sequenced in a study of beta chain features in type 1 diabetes. Investigators reverse transcribed all isolated RNA, so they sequenced expressed TCRB transcripts. TCRdb's table, derived via immunoSEQ multiplex PCR, lists solely in-frame clones and lacks some. The repertoire includes around 430,000 clones, 30% of them detected once, and roughly 0.066% sits in the top ten. Sequencing used naive CD4+ T cells from blood. All receptors come from a man between 18 and 35 years old in good health.

This clone was recorded a few times. The gene calls are TRBV20-1 and TRBJ2-1; unclear D gene. Germline CDR1 and CDR2: DFQATT and SNEGSKA (reference sequence). The V end was cut by 5 bases, the J end by 6 bases, with 8 bases between. The CDR3 consists of 11 residues. Here the CDR3 DNA reads TGCAGTGCTTCCAAGCTCAATGAGCAGTTCTTC. Protein: CSASKLNEQFF.

V and J are TRBV15 and TRBJ2-5; 7 positions match TRBD2. The CDR3 consists of 17 residues. Looked up from germline, CDR1 is LNHNV and CDR2 is YYDKDF (reference sequence). V lost 0 bases and J lost 4; bases outside the gene matches: 11. The CDR3 is CATSRDLAGEDGETQYF. In DNA form, the CDR3 reads TGTGCCACCAGCAGAGATCTGGCGGGAGAGGATGGAGAGACCCAGTACTTC.

This clone was recorded once. The genes are TRBV27 and TRBJ2-1; 14 bases agree with TRBD2. Germline lookup yields CDR1 MNHEY and CDR2 SMNVEV (reference sequence). The ends lost 2 bases at V and 7 bases at J; junction bases unmatched: 4. CDR3 length: 16 residues. The CDR3 protein is CASSLPGLAGENEQFF. The DNA of the CDR3 is TGTGCCAGCAGTTTACCGGGACTAGCGGGAGAGAATGAGCAGTTCTTC.

There are a few counts of this clone. V is TRBV7-2 and J is TRBJ2-1; 9 bases align to TRBD2. The trim removed 5 bases at V and 2 bases at J, leaving 4 bases unmatched. The CDR3 length is 15 residues. Germline CDR1 SGHTA, CDR2 FQGNSA. In DNA, the CDR3 is TGTGCCAGCAGCATGACTAGCGGAACCTACAATGAGCAGTTCTTC. This translates into CASSMTSGTYNEQFF.

This chain connects TRBV7-2 to TRBJ2-7; perhaps D is TRBD1 or TRBD2 (5 bases each). This CDR3 is built from 14 residues. V dropped 3 bases and J dropped 0 bases, with 9 bases sitting between them. Germline V gene lookup returns CDR1 SGHTA and CDR2 FQGNSA. The CDR3 region has the DNA TGTGCCAGCAGCTTCGCCGGGGCCTCCTACGAGCAGTACTTC. Its translation: CASSFAGASYEQYF.

This clone was seen a few times. This chain joins TRBV2 and TRBJ2-3, with 8 bases matching TRBD2. There are 15 residues in the CDR3. J gave up 3 bases and V 3 bases, and 5 bases lay outside the gene matches. Germline loops: CDR1 SNHLY, CDR2 FYNNEI. The DNA of the CDR3 is TGTGCCAGCAGTGAGGTAGCGGGAAGAACAGATACGCAGTATTTT. This codes for CASSEVAGRTDTQYF.

The chain combines TRBV2 with TRBJ2-3; no definite D call. Trimming stripped 3 bases from V and 3 bases from J, with 7 bases between. The CDR3 runs to 13 residues. CDR1 and CDR2 (germline): SNHLY, FYNNEI. Here the CDR3 DNA reads TGTGCCAGCAGTGACGTGGGGACAGATACGCAGTATTTT. Protein product: CASSDVGTDTQYF.

V and J are TRBV6-5 and TRBJ2-1; 8 nucleotides agree with TRBD2. This CDR3 spans 13 amino acids. V was clipped by 6 bases and J by 6 bases; unmatched bases: 4. Germline lookup yields CDR1 MNHEY and CDR2 SVGAGI. CDR3 in amino acids: CASRSSGSNEQFF. CDR3 nucleotide sequence: TGTGCCAGCAGATCAAGCGGGAGCAATGAGCAGTTCTTC.

This clone was seen more than once but under ten times. V gene TRBV5-1 combines with J gene TRBJ2-2; a possible D gene is TRBD1 (5 bases). Trimming took off 5 bases at V and 0 bases at J, with 8 bases between the two ends. Germline CDR1 and CDR2: SGHRS and YFSETQ. This CDR3 spans 14 amino acids. CDR3 in amino acids: CASSQGANTGELFF. The CDR3, as DNA: TGCGCCAGCAGTCAAGGGGCGAACACCGGGGAGCTGTTTTTT. Full variable domain (rest looked up from reference TRBV5-1 and TRBJ2-2): KAGVTQTPRYLIKTRGQQVTLSCSPISGHRSVSWYQQTPGQGLQFLFEYFSETQRNKGNFPGRFSGRQFSNSRSEMNVSTLELGDSALYLCASSQGANTGELFFGEGSRLTVL.